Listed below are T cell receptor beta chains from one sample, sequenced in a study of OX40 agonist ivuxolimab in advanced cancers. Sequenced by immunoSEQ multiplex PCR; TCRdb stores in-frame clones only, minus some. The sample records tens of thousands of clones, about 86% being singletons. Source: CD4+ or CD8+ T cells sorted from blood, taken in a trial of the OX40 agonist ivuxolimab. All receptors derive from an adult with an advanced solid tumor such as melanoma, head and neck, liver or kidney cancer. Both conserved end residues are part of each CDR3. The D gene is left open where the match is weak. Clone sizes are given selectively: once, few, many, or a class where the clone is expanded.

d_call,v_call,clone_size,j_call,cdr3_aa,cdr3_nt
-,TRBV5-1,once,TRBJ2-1,CASSSSPYNEQFF,TGCGCCAGTTCTTCTTCCCCCTACAATGAGCAGTTCTTC
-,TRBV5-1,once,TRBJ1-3,CASSLGTGAMGNTIYF,TGCGCCAGCAGCTTGGGAACGGGGGCTATGGGAAACACCATATATTTT
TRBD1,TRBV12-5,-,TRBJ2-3,CASAQGAQGVSRTDTQYF,TGTGCTAGCGCACAGGGGGCGCAGGGAGTTTCCCGCACAGATACGCAGTATTTT
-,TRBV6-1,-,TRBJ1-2,CASRTVVYGYTF,TGTGCCAGCAGGACTGTCGTTTATGGCTACACCTTC
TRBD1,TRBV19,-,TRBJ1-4,CASIMSGTGKKLFF,TGTGCCAGTATAATGTCCGGGACAGGGAAAAAACTGTTTTTT
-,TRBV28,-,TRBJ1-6,CASRKDSISPLHF,TGTGCCAGCAGGAAAGACAGCATCTCACCCCTCCACTTT
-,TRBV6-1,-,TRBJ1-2,CASSAGSQNINYGYTF,TGTGCCAGCAGTGCCGGGTCTCAAAACATAAACTATGGCTACACCTTC
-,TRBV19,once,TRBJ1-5,CASSMESMNSNQPQHF,TGTGCCAGTAGTATGGAGAGTATGAATAGCAATCAGCCCCAGCATTTT
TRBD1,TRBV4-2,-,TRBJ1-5,CASSPGTGAQPQHF,TGTGCCAGCAGCCCTGGGACAGGGGCTCAGCCCCAGCATTTT
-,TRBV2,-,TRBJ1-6,CASNVVSSYNSPLHF,TGTGCCAGCAATGTTGTTAGCTCCTATAATTCACCCCTCCACTTT
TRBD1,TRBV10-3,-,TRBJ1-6,CAISEVGQGSSPLHF,TGTGCCATCAGTGAGGTGGGACAGGGAAGTTCACCCCTCCACTTT
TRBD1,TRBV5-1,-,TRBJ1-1,CASSGTGATEAFF,TGCGCCAGCAGCGGGACAGGGGCCACTGAAGCTTTCTTT
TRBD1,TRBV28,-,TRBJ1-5,CASSLWDRTNQPQHF,TGTGCCAGCAGTTTATGGGACAGGACCAATCAGCCCCAGCATTTT
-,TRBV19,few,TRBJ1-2,CASSIRQYYGYTF,TGTGCCAGTAGTATTCGGCAGTACTATGGCTACACCTTC
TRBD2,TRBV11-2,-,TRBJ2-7,CASSPTSGGTVLGF,TGTGCCAGCAGCCCCACTAGCGGGGGGACCGTGCTAGGCTTC
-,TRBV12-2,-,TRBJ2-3,CASRPTSGGPLSTDTQYF,TGTGCAAGTCGCCCCACTAGCGGGGGGCCTCTAAGCACAGATACGCAGTATTTT